These T cell receptor beta chains were read from a single sample in a study of cytomegalovirus exposure and HLA in healthy donors. Sequencing was performed with immunoSEQ multiplex PCR; in TCRdb, only in-frame clones are kept and a portion is missing. The sample contains some 130,000 clones, about 91% of which appear only once. Sequencing was performed on PBMCs. The receptors originated from a woman between 18 and 30 years old in good health and CMV-seronegative. Each CDR3 is given with its conserved first and last residue. D genes are given only for firm matches. Where a row states a size, it is once, few, many or the class of an expanded clone; other rows omit it.

v_gene	j_gene	abundance	d_gene	CDR3nt	CDR3aa
TRBV9	TRBJ1-5	-	-	TGTGCCAGCAGCGTACTGGGGGACAACAATCAGCCCCAGCATTTT	CASSVLGDNNQPQHF
TRBV7-2	TRBJ1-3	few	TRBD1	TGTGCCAGCAGCTTTGAGGGGGCAGGGGGAAACACCATATATTTT	CASSFEGAGGNTIYF
TRBV20-1	TRBJ2-2	-	-	TGCAGTGCTAGCCCAACCGGGGAGCTGTTTTTT	CSASPTGELFF
TRBV7-9	TRBJ1-1	-	-	TGTGCCAGCAGCTACGACGGAGACTTTGAAGCTTTCTTT	CASSYDGDFEAFF
TRBV2	TRBJ1-2	-	TRBD1	TGTGCCAGCCTCCCGGGGCGGGGGGCCAGGGGGACCTATGGCTACACCTTC	CASLPGRGARGTYGYTF
TRBV6-6	TRBJ1-4	-	-	TGTGCCAGCAGTCGGACGGAGGGTCGGCGTCGTGAAAAACTGTTTTTT	CASSRTEGRRREKLFF
TRBV5-4	TRBJ2-4	-	TRBD1	TGTGCCAGCACACCCGGGCCAGGTGCGCAGGGGGAAAACATTCAGTACTTC	CASTPGPGAQGENIQYF
TRBV19	TRBJ1-1	-	TRBD1	TGTGCCAGCCGCTCCGGGACAGGGCTGAACACTGAAGCTTTCTTT	CASRSGTGLNTEAFF
TRBV5-1	TRBJ1-2	few	TRBD1	TGCGCCAGCAGCTTGGCGACAGGGGGTGGTGGCTACACCTTC	CASSLATGGGGYTF
TRBV5-1	TRBJ2-1	-	-	TGCGCCAGCTGTTCGGTTCCAGGGAACTACAATGAGCAGTTCTTC	CASCSVPGNYNEQFF
TRBV11-1	TRBJ2-1	-	-	TGTGCCAGCAGCGGGAGCTCCTACAATGAGCAGTTCTTC	CASSGSSYNEQFF